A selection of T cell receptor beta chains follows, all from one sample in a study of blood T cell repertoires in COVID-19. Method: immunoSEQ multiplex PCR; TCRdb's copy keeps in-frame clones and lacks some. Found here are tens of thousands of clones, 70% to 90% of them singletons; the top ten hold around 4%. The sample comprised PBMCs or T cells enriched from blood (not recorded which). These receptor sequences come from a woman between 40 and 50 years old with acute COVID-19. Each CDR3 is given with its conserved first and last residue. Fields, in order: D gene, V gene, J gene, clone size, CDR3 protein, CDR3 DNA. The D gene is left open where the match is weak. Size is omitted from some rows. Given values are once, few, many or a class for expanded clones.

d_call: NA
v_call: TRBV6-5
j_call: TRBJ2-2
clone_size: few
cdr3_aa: CASSLEPQTGELFF
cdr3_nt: TGTGCCAGTAGTCTCGAACCCCAAACAGGGGAGCTGTTTTTT

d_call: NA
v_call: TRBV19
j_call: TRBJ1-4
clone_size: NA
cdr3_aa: CASTSSTNEKLFF
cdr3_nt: TGTGCCAGTACAAGCTCAACTAATGAAAAACTGTTTTTT

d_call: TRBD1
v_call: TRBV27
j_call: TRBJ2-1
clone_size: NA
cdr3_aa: CASSSGQPGPSYNEQFF
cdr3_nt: TGTGCCAGCAGTTCGGGACAGCCAGGACCCTCCTACAATGAGCAGTTCTTC

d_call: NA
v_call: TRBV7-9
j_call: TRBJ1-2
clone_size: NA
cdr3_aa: CASSLAPRGYTF
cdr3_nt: TGTGCCAGCAGCTTAGCGCCGCGAGGCTACACCTTC

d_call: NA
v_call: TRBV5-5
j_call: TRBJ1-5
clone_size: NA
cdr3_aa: CASSLTPLGEPQHF
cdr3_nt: TGTGCCAGCAGCTTGACTCCGTTAGGGGAGCCCCAGCATTTT

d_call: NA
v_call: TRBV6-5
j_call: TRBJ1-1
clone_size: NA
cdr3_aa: CASTSGNGAFF
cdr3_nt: TGTGCCAGCACCTCCGGGAACGGAGCTTTCTTT

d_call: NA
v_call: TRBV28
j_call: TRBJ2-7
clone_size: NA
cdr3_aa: CASSWGHDSYEQYF
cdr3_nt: TGTGCCAGCAGTTGGGGACATGATTCCTACGAGCAGTACTTC

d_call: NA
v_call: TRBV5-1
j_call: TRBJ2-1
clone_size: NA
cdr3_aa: CASSFGGVSNEQFF
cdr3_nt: TGCGCCAGCAGCTTCGGCGGGGTTAGCAATGAGCAGTTCTTC

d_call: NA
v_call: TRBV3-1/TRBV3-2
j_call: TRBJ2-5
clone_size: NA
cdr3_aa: CASSHHGTSLREETQYF
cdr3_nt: TGTGCCAGCAGCCATCATGGCACTTCCTTGAGGGAAGAGACCCAGTACTTC

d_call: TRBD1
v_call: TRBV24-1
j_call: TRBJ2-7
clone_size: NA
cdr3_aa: CATSETQLGQGVKQYF
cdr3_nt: TGTGCCACCAGTGAGACACAACTCGGACAGGGTGTAAAGCAGTACTTC